The text below deals with one T cell receptor beta chain. The antigen remains undetermined. The data are from a study of OX40 agonist ivuxolimab in advanced cancers. Study conclusions and caveats: Circulating CD4+ and CD8+ T cells showed clonal expansion by week 6 at 0.1 to 3.0 mg/kg. Average numbers of expanded clones were greater in CD8+ T cells than in CD4+. Among the lowest peripheral clonal expansion occurred in 0.1-3.0 mg/kg partial responders. Expanded peripheral T-cell antigen specificity went undetermined.

This CDR3 region has 15 residues. Germline CDR1 SGHNT, CDR2 YENEEA. V was clipped by 5 bases and J by 4 bases, with 15 bases between them. Assay used: immunoSEQ multiplex PCR; TCRdb lists only in-frame clones, some missing. The sample yields roughly 72,000 clones, 75% to 90% seen once. The chain is built from TRBV11-3 and TRBJ2-1, with D perhaps matching TRBD2 (6 bases). The material was CD4+ or CD8+ T cells sorted from blood, obtained in a trial of the OX40 agonist ivuxolimab. The TCR originated in an adult with an advanced solid tumor such as melanoma, head and neck, liver or kidney cancer. For the CDR3, the DNA is TGTGCCAGCAGCCCCCGACTAGGCATGTACAATGAGCAGTTCTTC. It translates to CASSPRLGMYNEQFF. Full variable domain (rest looked up from reference TRBV11-3 and TRBJ2-1): EAGVVQSPRYKIIEKKQPVAFWCNPISGHNTLYWYLQNLGQGPELLIRYENEEAVDDSQLPKDRFSAERLKGVDSTLKIQPAELGDSAVYLCASSPRLGMYNEQFFGPGTRLTVL.